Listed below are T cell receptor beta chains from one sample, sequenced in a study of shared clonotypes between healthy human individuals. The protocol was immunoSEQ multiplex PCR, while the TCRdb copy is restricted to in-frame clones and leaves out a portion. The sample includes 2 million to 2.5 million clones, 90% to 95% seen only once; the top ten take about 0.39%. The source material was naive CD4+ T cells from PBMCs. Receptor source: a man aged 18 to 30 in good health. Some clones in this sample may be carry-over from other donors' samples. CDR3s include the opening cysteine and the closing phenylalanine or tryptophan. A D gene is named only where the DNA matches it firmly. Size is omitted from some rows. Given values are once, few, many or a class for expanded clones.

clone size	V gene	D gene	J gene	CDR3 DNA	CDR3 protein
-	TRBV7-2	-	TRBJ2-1	TGTGCCAGCAGCCCGGGACCCACCAATGAGCAGTTCTTC	CASSPGPTNEQFF
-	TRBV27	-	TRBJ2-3	TGTGCCAGCAGTTCTCGACCACCTCCCCGTGGGGGACGCACAGATACGCAGTATTTT	CASSSRPPPRGGRTDTQYF
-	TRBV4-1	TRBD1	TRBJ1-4	TGCGCCAGCAGCCCGGGGACAGTTCCTCTAGGTGAAAAACTGTTTTTT	CASSPGTVPLGEKLFF
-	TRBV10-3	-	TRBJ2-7	TGTGCCATCAGTGAGTCCCGGACAGCCTACGAGCAGTACTTC	CAISESRTAYEQYF
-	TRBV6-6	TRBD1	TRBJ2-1	TGTGCCAGCAGTTACGTAGGACAGGGTGCCAATGAGCAGTTCTTC	CASSYVGQGANEQFF
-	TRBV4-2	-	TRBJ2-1	TGTGCCAGCAGCCAAGAGGGTTCTGAGCAGTTCTTC	CASSQEGSEQFF
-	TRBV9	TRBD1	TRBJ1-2	TGTGCCAGCAGCGGGCAGGGGGCCGGCTACACCTTC	CASSGQGAGYTF
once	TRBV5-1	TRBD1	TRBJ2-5	TGCGCCAGCAGACGGACAGGGTGGTCTGAGACCCAGTACTTC	CASRRTGWSETQYF
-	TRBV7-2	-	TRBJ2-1	TGTGCCAGCAGCCCCTCATTTACCCCAAGGGTGTTCTTC	CASSPSFTPRVFF
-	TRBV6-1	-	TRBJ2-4	TGTGCCAGCAGTGAGGGTGGGTCCAAAAACATTCAGTACTTC	CASSEGGSKNIQYF
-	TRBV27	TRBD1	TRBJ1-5	TGTGCCAGCAGGCCAGGGACAGGGGGCTCCCTCGGAATGCCCCAGCATTTT	CASRPGTGGSLGMPQHF